This T cell receptor beta chain is drawn from a study of blood T cell repertoires in COVID-19. Original processing methods: Amplified reference gene primers provided the basis for estimating nucleated cell counts. The table came from immunoSEQ multiplex PCR; TCRdb's copy has only in-frame clones and leaves some out. The V and J calls and the clone size are those of that table, but D and trimming were determined from the DNA. The repertoire consists of roughly 280,000 clones, with less than 95% occurring once and the leading ten covering 2.5% to 3%. V gave up 2 bases and J gave up 2 bases, with 12 bases separating them. Germline values: CDR1 MGHRA, CDR2 YSYEKL. This CDR3 region has 16 residues.

The sequenced sample consisted of PBMCs or T cells enriched from blood (not recorded which). This chain links TRBV4-1 with TRBJ2-2; the D gene is possibly TRBD1 (6 bases). This TCR was recovered from a man aged 40-49 years who had been exposed to COVID-19. CDR3 sequence: CASSQIWGHNTGELFF. DNA of the CDR3: TGCGCCAGCAGCCAAATTTGGGGGCACAACACCGGGGAGCTGTTTTTT.